The clone carrying this T cell receptor beta chain was detected ten times or more. Its specificity is not known. The length of the CDR3 is 14 residues. Germline CDR1 reads KGHSH; CDR2 reads LQKENI. V lost 8 bases and J lost 0; bases outside the gene matches: 6. These data come from a study of T cells in Graves' hyperthyroidism and ophthalmopathy. Amplification of TCR beta CDR3 regions was performed using RNA transcripts as template. Researchers ran a first-round RT-PCR on the TCR CDR3 using the HTBI primer set. TCRdb reanalysed the multiplex PCR reads using MiXCR and keeps one entry per CDR3 protein. Among around 400,000 distinct CDR3 sequences, 25% were seen once, and the ten largest hold 73%. Study findings and constraints: Most clonotypes that expanded in the thyroid above 0.001 also showed up in blood.

Stable disease denoted Graves' hyperthyroidism without ophthalmopathy progression within 18 months. Together with thyroid ultrasound, orbital computed tomography, serum thyroxine and TRAb, clinical symptoms were used for diagnoses. PBMCs stemmed from around 9.3 ml fresh peripheral blood. Sequencing was done on a sample of blood. The V call is TRBV18, the J call TRBJ1-1; 7 nucleotides line up with TRBD1. This TCR derives from a man between 50 and 59 years old with Graves' hyperthyroidism. The CDR3 reads CASTRDRMNTEAFF. The CDR3 DNA follows: TGTGCCAGCACGCGGGACAGAATGAACACTGAAGCTTTCTTT.